One and the same sample provided the 8 T cell receptor beta chains below, sequenced in a study of blood T cell repertoires in COVID-19 (TCRdb year 2020). The method behind the library was the immunoSEQ multiplex PCR assay. TCRdb stores this immuneACCESS table with in-frame sequences only. Part of the clones is absent; in the studies checked, under half of the shortfall reflects unresolved V genes, and no reason is known for the rest. Here the sample has more than 200,000 clones; 80% to 85% occur a single time. The ten largest clones represent roughly 8.2% of the sample. The sample was peripheral blood. The receptors were gathered from a woman of 80 years or more with COVID-19, enrolled during active disease.

The rearrangement links TRBV30 to TRBJ1-1; D gene ambiguous. Trimming stripped 2 bases from V and 9 bases from J, with 13 bases between. In germline, CDR1 is GTSNPN, CDR2 SVGIG (reference sequence). This CDR3 has 12 amino acids. The chain's CDR3 is CAWSPIGVKAFF. As DNA, the CDR3 is TGTGCCTGGAGTCCTATAGGAGTCAAAGCTTTCTTT.

The chain joins TRBV12-5 to TRBJ2-1, with D unresolved. Germline CDR1 and CDR2: LGHNT and FRNRAP. V was shortened by 0 bases and J by 7 bases, with 13 bases between the two germline ends. This CDR3 has 15 amino acids. The CDR3 region is CASGLVLARMNEQFF. DNA for the CDR3: TGTGCTAGTGGTTTGGTACTTGCCCGCATGAATGAGCAGTTCTTC.

The rearrangement links TRBV27 to TRBJ2-7, with 9 bases aligning to TRBD2. CDR3 length equals 16 residues. After removal of 6 bases from V and 7 bases from J, the junction contained 16 bases not matched to a gene. Germline loops: CDR1 MNHEY, CDR2 SMNVEV (reference sequence). CDR3 amino acids: CASSYSLAGVAEEQYF. CDR3 DNA: TGTGCCAGCAGCTACTCGTTAGCGGGAGTGGCTGAAGAGCAGTACTTC.

The table lists this clone with a few counts. The rearrangement uses TRBV7-9 and TRBJ2-3; 7 positions agree with TRBD1. This CDR3 region has 16 residues. Germline loops: CDR1 SEHNR, CDR2 FQNEAQ (reference sequence). Trimming cost V 5 bases and J 1 base; bases outside gene matches: 9. Here the CDR3 reads CASSPFYRGGTDTQYF. The CDR3 region has the DNA TGTGCCAGCAGCCCTTTTTACAGGGGTGGCACAGATACGCAGTATTTT.

The V and J genes are TRBV19 and TRBJ1-5; D gene uncertain. This CDR3 is built from 18 residues. V gave up 5 bases and J gave up 1 base, with 21 bases separating them. CDR1 is LNHDA, CDR2 SQIVND, per germline (reference sequence). In nucleotides, the CDR3 is TGTGCCAGTAGTTCGAGACTGATGGCCGCGAGGAGCAATCAGCCCCAGCATTTT. It is translated as CASSSRLMAARSNQPQHF.

The chain has TRBV10-3 and TRBJ2-5; D not certain. V was clipped by 6 bases and J by 0 bases, with 8 bases between them. Germline-derived CDR1 and CDR2 are ENHRY and SYGVKD. This CDR3 region has 13 residues. The chain's CDR3 is CAIRRSDQETQYF. CDR3 DNA: TGTGCCATCAGGAGGAGCGACCAAGAGACCCAGTACTTC.

The chain carries TRBV18 and TRBJ2-3; TRBD1 agrees at 8 bases. Germline V gives CDR1 KGHSH, CDR2 LQKENI. The V segment lost 5 bases and the J segment 0 bases; nucleotides outside the gene matches: 4. The CDR3 has 15 residues. Here the CDR3 reads CASSKDRVSTDTQYF. CDR3 nucleotide sequence: TGTGCCAGCTCAAAGGACAGGGTTAGCACAGATACGCAGTATTTT. Full variable domain (rest looked up from reference TRBV18 and TRBJ2-3): NAGVMQNPRHLVRRRGQEARLRCSPMKGHSHVYWYRQLPEEGLKFMVYLQKENIIDESGMPKERFSAEFPKEGPSILRIQQVVRGDSAAYFCASSKDRVSTDTQYFGPGTRLTVL.

The V gene is TRBV30, the J gene TRBJ1-2; 10 bases are shared with TRBD1. This CDR3 is 13 amino acids long. CDR1 and CDR2 (germline): GTSNPN, SVGIG (reference sequence). J was trimmed by 6 bases and V by 4 bases; bases with no gene match: 5. CDR3 DNA sequence: TGTGCCTGGACCCTTGGGACAGGGGATGGCTACACCTTC. Protein product: CAWTLGTGDGYTF.